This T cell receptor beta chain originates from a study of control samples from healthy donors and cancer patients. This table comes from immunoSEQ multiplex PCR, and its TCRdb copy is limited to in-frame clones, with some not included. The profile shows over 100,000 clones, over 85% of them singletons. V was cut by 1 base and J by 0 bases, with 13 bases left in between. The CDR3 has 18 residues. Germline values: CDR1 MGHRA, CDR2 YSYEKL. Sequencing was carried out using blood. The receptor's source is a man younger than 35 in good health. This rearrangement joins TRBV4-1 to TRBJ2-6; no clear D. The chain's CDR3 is CASSQGRVRASGANVLTF. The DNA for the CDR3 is TGCGCCAGCAGCCAAGGCCGGGTCCGGGCCTCTGGGGCCAACGTCCTGACTTTC.